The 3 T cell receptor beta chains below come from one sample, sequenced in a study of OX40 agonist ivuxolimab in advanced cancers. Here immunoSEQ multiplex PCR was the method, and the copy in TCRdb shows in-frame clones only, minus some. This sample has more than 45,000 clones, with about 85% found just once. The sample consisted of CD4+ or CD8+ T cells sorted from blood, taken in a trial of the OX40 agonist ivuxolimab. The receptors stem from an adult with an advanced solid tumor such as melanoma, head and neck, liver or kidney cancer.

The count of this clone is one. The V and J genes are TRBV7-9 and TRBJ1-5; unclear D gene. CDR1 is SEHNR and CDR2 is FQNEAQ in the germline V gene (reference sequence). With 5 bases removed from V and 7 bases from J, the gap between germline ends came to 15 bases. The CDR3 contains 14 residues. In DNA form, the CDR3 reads TGTGCCAGCAGCCAAGATCCCCGAAGACAGCCCCAGCATTTT. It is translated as CASSQDPRRQPQHF.

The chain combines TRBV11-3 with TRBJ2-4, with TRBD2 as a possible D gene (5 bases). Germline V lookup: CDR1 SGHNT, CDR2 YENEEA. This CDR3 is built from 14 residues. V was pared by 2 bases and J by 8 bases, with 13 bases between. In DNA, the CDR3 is TGTGCCAGCAGCTTACAAGAGGGCAGCGACATTCAGTACTTC. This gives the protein CASSLQEGSDIQYF.

CDR3 residues: CASSQGETQYF. Here the CDR3 DNA reads TGTGCCAGCAGTCAAGGAGAGACCCAGTACTTC. The gene calls are TRBV27 and TRBJ2-5; D is unclear. Trimming removed 5 bases from V and 4 bases from J, with 5 bases in between. The CDR3 loop spans 11 amino acids. Germline values: CDR1 MNHEY, CDR2 SMNVEV (reference sequence).